The 16 T cell receptor beta chains below all came from one sample that was sequenced in a study of CXCR3-negative and CXCR3-positive naive CD8 T cells. Overall study findings and caveats: Hydrophobicity was higher for TRB CDR3s found in CXCR3-positive naive cells than in CXCR3-negative naive cells.

With UMI labels, 5' RACE was used to prepare the TRB cDNA libraries. With the 5' RACE reads reprocessed, TCRdb shows one record per CDR3 protein and no DNA. In all, the sample yields some 120,000 distinct CDR3 sequences. Their recognized antigens are unknown. The source material was naive CXCR3+ CD8+ T cells from blood. Specified subset: CD45RO-CCR7+CD27+CD95- naive CD8+ T cells expressing CXCR3 (TNR3+). The origin of the receptors is a human donor in good health. Some clones in this sample may be carry-over from other donors' samples.

The rearrangement joins TRBV9 to TRBJ2-2; TCRdb's assignment of TRBD1 cannot be checked, as there is no DNA. The CDR3 extends over 15 amino acids. Germline assignment: CDR1 SGDLS and CDR2 YYNGEE. The CDR3 loop reads CASSVQGVGTGELFF.

The V gene is TRBV7-9, the J gene TRBJ2-1. CDR1 is SEHNR, CDR2 FQNEAQ, per germline (reference sequence). This CDR3 has 14 amino acids. The CDR3 loop is CASSLAPGRNEQFF.

The chain couples TRBV7-6 to TRBJ1-1; TCRdb gives TRBD1 as the D gene, but with no DNA this cannot be confirmed. Germline lookup yields CDR1 SGHVS and CDR2 FNYEAQ. The length of the CDR3 is 13 residues. Here the CDR3 reads CASSLSEERRAFF.

The chain is built from TRBV5-1 and TRBJ2-1. The CDR3 loop spans 13 amino acids. The germline gives CDR1 SGHRS, CDR2 YFSETQ. CDR3 in amino acids: CASSLDGYNEQFF.

The chain joins TRBV27 to TRBJ2-4. Germline assignment: CDR1 MNHEY and CDR2 SMNVEV (reference sequence). The CDR3 contains 15 residues. CDR3 in amino acids: CASSFQGLAKNIQYF.

J is TRBJ2-7 and V is TRBV15. Germline CDR1 LNHNV, CDR2 YYDKDF (reference sequence). The CDR3 is made up of 12 amino acids. CDR3: CATSATGGEQYF.

This CDR3 is CASSPSEGADYNEQFF. V usage is TRBV7-9 and J usage is TRBJ2-1; lacking DNA, the TRBD1 call made by TCRdb goes unchecked. Germline values: CDR1 SEHNR, CDR2 FQNEAQ (reference sequence). This CDR3 spans 16 amino acids.

J is TRBJ1-1 and V is TRBV6-1; TCRdb designates TRBD1, a call that cannot be tested without DNA. Germline V gene sequence: CDR1 MNHNS, CDR2 SASEGT. The CDR3 consists of 13 residues. The CDR3 sequence is CASSELGQEGAFF.

The chain links TRBV19 to TRBJ1-1. Germline assignment: CDR1 LNHDA and CDR2 SQIVND (reference sequence). The CDR3 is made up of 14 amino acids. Here the CDR3 reads CASSISGGNTEAFF.

The genes are TRBV13 and TRBJ2-7; without DNA, the TCRdb call of TRBD2 cannot be checked. Germline V gene lookup returns CDR1 PRHDT and CDR2 FYEKMQ (reference sequence). CDR3 length: 15 amino acids. This CDR3 reads CASREELAGSYEQYF.

The gene calls are TRBV3-1 and TRBJ1-1. The germline CDR1 and CDR2 sequences are LGHDT and YNNKEL (reference sequence). The CDR3 covers 16 residues. The CDR3: CARSQAWGRLNTEAFF.

The chain recombines TRBV7-9 with TRBJ1-1; TCRdb returns TRBD1, unconfirmable since there is no DNA. CDR1 and CDR2 (germline): SEHNR, FQNEAQ (reference sequence). CDR3 size: 15 residues. Here the CDR3 reads CASSPPVAMNTEAFF.

J is TRBJ2-3 and V is TRBV12-5. CDR3 length equals 14 residues. The germline V gene has CDR1 LGHNT and CDR2 FRNRAP. The CDR3 is CASGPVLTTDTQYF.

The rearrangement uses TRBV9 and TRBJ1-6; as DNA is missing, the TRBD1 call by TCRdb cannot be tested. CDR3 length: 19 residues. Per germline, CDR1 SGDLS and CDR2 YYNGEE. CDR3 protein: CASSVSWETDRDYNSPLHF.

J is TRBJ1-1 and V is TRBV6-6. This CDR3 is built from 14 residues. The germline V gene encodes CDR1 MNHNY and CDR2 SVGAGI (reference sequence). The CDR3 loop reads CASSLGLTIAEAFF.

The rearrangement joins TRBV4-3 to TRBJ2-2; no DNA is available, so the TRBD2 call from TCRdb remains unchecked. Germline V gene lookup returns CDR1 LGHNA and CDR2 YSLEER. There are 18 residues in the CDR3. The CDR3 sequence is CASSQDFTSGGNTGELFF.